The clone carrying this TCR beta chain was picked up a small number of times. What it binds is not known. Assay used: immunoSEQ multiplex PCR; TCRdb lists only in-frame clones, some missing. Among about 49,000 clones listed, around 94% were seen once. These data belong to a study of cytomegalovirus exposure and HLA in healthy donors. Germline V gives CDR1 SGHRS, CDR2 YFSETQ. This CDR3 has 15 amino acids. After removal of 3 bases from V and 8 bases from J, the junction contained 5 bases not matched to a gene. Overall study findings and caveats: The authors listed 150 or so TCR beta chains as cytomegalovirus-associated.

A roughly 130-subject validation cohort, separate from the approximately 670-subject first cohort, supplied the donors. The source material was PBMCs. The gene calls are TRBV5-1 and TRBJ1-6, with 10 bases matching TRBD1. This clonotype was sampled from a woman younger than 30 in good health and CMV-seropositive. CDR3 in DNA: TGCGCCAGCAGCTGGTTTGGACAGGGGGATTCACCCCTCCACTTT. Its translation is CASSWFGQGDSPLHF.